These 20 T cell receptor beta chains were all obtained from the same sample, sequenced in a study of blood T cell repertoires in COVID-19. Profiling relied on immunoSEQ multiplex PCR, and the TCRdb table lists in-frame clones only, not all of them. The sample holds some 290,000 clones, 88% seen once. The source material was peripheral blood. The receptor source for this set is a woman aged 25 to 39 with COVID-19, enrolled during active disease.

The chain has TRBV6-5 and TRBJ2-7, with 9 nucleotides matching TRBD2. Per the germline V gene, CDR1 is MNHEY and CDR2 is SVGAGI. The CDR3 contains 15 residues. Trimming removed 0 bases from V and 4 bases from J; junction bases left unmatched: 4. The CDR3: CASSYSPAGGYEQYF. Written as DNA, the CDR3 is TGTGCCAGCAGTTACTCTCCAGCGGGAGGATACGAGCAGTACTTC.

The CDR3 coding sequence is TGTGCCACCAGCAGAGATCGCAGCTACGAGCAGTACTTC. Amino acids: CATSRDRSYEQYF. The chain is built from TRBV15 and TRBJ2-7; D gene unclear. Germline assignment: CDR1 LNHNV and CDR2 YYDKDF (reference sequence). The CDR3 is made up of 13 amino acids. The ends were cut back, 0 bases at V and 3 bases at J, with 6 bases in the middle.

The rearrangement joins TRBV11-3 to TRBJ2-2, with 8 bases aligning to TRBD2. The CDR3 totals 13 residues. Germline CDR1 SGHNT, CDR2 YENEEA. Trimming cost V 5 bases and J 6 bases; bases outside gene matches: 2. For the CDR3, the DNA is TGTGCCAGCAGCCAACTAGCGGCCGGGGAGCTGTTTTTT. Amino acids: CASSQLAAGELFF.

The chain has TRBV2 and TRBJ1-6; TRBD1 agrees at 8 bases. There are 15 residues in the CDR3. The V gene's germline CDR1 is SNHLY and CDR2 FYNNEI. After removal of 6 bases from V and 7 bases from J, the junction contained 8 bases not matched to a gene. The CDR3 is CASRKTGVGNSPLHF. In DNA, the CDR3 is TGTGCCAGCAGGAAGACAGGGGTCGGCAATTCACCCCTCCACTTT. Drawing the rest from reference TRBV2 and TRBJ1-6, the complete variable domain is EPEVTQTPSHQVTQMGQEVILRCVPISNHLYFYWYRQILGQKVEFLVSFYNNEISEKSEIFDDQFSVERPDGSNFTLKIRSTKLEDSAMYFCASRKTGVGNSPLHFGNGTRLTVT.

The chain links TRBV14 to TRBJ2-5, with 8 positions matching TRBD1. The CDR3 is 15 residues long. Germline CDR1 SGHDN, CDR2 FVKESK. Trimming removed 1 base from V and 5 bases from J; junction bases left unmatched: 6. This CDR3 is CASSQVAGGRETQYF. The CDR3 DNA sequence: TGTGCCAGCAGCCAAGTGGCAGGGGGCAGGGAGACCCAGTACTTC.

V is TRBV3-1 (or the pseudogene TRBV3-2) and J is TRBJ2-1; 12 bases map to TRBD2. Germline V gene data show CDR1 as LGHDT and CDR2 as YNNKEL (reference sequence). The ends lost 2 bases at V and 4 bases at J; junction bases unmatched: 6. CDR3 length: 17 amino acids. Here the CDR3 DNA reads TGTGCCAGCAGCCAACCTCGACTAGCGGGAGCTTACAATGAGCAGTTCTTC. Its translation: CASSQPRLAGAYNEQFF.

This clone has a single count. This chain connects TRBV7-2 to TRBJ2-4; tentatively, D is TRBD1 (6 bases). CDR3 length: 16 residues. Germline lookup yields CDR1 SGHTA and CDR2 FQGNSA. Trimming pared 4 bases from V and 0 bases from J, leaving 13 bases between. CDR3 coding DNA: TGTGCCAGCAGCTCCTACGCAGGGGCAGCCAAAAACATTCAGTACTTC. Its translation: CASSSYAGAAKNIQYF.

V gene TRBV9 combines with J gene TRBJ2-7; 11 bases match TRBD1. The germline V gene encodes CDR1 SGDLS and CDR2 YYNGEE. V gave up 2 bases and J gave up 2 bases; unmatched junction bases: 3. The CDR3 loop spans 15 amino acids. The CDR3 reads CASSVGTGGPYEQYF. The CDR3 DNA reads TGTGCCAGCAGCGTCGGGACAGGGGGGCCCTACGAGCAGTACTTC.

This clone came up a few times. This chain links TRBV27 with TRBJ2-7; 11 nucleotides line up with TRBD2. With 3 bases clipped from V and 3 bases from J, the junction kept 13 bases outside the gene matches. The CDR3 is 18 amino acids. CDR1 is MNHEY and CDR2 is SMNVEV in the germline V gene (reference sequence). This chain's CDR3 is CASSFRSSGRPSGYEQYF. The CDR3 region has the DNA TGTGCCAGCAGTTTCAGGTCTAGCGGGAGGCCGTCAGGCTACGAGCAGTACTTC.

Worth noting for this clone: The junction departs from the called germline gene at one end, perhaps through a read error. The CDR3 is CASSLVAGADTQYF. The CDR3 DNA reads as TGTGCTAGCAGCTTAGTAGCCGGGGCAGATACGCAGTATTTT. V gene TRBV7-7 combines with J gene TRBJ2-3, with a weak D call TRBD2 (5 bases). The CDR3 is 14 residues long. In germline, CDR1 is SSHAT, CDR2 FNYEAQ (reference sequence). Based on the CDR3 plus reference TRBV7-7 and TRBJ2-3, the full variable domain is GAGVSQSPRYKVTKRGQDVTLRCDPISSHATLYWYQQALGQGPEFLTYFNYEAQPDKSGLPSDRFSAERPEGSISTLTIQRTEQRDSAMYRCASSLVAGADTQYFGPGTRLTVL.

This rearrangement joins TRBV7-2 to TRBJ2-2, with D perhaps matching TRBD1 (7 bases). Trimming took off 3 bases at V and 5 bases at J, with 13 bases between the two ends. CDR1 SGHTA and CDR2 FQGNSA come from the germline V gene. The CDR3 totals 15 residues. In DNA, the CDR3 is TGTGCCAGCAGCTTGGGGGGACAGCCTACCGGGGAGCTGTTTTTT. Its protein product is CASSLGGQPTGELFF.

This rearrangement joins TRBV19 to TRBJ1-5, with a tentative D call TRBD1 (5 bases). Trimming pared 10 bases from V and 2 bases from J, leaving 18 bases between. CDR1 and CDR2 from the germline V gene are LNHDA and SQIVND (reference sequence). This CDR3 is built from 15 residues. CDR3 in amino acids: CATSAGRFGNQPQHF. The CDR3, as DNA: TGTGCCACTTCCGCGGGACGTTTCGGCAATCAGCCCCAGCATTTT.

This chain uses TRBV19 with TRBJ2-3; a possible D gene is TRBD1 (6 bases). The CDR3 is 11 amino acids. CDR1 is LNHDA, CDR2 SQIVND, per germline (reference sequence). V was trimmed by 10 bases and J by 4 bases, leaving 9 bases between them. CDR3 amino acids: CATAGADTQYF. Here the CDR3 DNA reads TGTGCCACCGCAGGGGCAGATACGCAGTATTTT.

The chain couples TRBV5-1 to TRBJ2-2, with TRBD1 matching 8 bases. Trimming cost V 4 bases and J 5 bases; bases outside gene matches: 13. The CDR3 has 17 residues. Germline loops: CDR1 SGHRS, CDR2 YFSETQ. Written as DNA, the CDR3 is TGCGCCAGCAGCCACGTTCCCCAGGGGGCGATTACCGGGGAGCTGTTTTTT. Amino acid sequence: CASSHVPQGAITGELFF.

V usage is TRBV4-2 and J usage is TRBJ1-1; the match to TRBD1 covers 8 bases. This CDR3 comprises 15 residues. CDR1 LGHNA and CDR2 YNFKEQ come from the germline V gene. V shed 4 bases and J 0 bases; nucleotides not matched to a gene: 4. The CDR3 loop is CASSPQTGVNTEAFF. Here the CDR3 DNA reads TGTGCCAGCAGCCCTCAGACAGGGGTGAACACTGAAGCTTTCTTT.

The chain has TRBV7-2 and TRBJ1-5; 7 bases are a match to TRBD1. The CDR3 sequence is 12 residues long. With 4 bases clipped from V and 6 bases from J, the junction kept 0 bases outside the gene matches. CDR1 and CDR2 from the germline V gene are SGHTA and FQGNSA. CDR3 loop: CASSYRGQPQHF. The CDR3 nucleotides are TGTGCCAGCAGCTACAGGGGTCAGCCCCAGCATTTT.

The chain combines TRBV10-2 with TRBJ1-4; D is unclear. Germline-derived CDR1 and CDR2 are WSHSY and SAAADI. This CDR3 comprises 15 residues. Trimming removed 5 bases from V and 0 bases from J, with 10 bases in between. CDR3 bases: TGCGCCAGCAGTAGCACGCTCACAACTAATGAAAAACTGTTTTTT. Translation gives CASSSTLTTNEKLFF.

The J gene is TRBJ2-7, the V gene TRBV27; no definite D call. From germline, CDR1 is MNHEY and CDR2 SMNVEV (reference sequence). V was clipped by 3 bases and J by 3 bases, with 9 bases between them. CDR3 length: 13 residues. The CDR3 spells CASSLSRGYEQYF. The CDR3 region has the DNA TGTGCCAGCAGTTTGTCCCGAGGCTACGAGCAGTACTTC.

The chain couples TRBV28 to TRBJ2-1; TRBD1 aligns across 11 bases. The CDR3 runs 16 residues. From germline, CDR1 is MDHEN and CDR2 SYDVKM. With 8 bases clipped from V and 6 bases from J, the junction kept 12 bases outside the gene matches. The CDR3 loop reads CASPPTGTGGFNEQFF. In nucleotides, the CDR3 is TGTGCCAGCCCCCCTACCGGGACAGGGGGGTTCAATGAGCAGTTCTTC.

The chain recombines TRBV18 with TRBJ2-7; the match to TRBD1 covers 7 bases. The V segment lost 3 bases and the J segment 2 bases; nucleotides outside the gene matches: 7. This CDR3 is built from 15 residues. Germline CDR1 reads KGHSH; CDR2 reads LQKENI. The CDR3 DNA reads TGTGCCAGCTCACCCAAGACAGGGATAGCCTACGAGCAGTACTTC. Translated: CASSPKTGIAYEQYF.